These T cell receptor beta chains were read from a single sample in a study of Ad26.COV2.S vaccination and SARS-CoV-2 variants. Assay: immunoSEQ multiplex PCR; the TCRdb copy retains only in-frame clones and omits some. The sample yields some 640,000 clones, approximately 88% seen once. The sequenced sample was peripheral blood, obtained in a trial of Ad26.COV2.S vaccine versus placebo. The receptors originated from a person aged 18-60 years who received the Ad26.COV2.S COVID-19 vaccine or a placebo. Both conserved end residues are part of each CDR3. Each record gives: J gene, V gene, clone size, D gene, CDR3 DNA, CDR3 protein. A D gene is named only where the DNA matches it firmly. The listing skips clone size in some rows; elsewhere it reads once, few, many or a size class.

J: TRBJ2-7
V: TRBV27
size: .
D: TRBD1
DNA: TGTGCCAGCAGTAAAATGACAGGGTACTACGAGCAGTACTTC
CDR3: CASSKMTGYYEQYF

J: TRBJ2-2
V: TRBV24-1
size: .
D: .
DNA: TGTGCCACCAGTGACTCCCCGGGAAGGTACACCGGGGAGCTGTTTTTT
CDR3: CATSDSPGRYTGELFF

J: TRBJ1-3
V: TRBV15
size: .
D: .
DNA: TGTGCCACCAGCAGAGGAATTGGGAGAAACCCTGGAAACACCATATATTTT
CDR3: CATSRGIGRNPGNTIYF

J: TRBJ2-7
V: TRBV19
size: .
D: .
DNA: TGTGCCAGTAGTATAGATCAATGGCAGAGCTACGAGCAGTACTTC
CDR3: CASSIDQWQSYEQYF

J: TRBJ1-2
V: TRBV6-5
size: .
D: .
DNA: TGTGCCAGCAGTAGCCGGGAGGGCGGCTATGGCTACACCTTC
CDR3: CASSSREGGYGYTF

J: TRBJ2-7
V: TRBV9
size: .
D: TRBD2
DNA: TGTGCCAGCAGCGTCGAACGGGGGGGTTACGAGCAGTACTTC
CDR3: CASSVERGGYEQYF

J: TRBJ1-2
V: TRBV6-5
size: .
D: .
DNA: TGTGCCAGCAGTTACATGGCTGAACCGAACTATGGCTACACCTTC
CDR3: CASSYMAEPNYGYTF

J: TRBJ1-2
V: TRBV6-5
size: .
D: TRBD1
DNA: TGTGCCAGCAGTTACTCCAGGACAGGGGGCGGCTATGGCTACACCTTC
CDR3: CASSYSRTGGGYGYTF

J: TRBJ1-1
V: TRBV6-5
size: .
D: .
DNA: TGTGCCAGCGCGACGAGTTCTGAAGCTTTCTTT
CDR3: CASATSSEAFF

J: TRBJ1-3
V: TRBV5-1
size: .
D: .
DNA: TGCGCCAGCAGCTTGGGTCCGACGGGCCACACCATATATTTT
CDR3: CASSLGPTGHTIYF

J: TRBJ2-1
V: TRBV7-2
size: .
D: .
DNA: TGTGCCAGCAGCTTAGGCTCTTTCTCCTACAATGAGCAGTTCTTC
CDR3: CASSLGSFSYNEQFF

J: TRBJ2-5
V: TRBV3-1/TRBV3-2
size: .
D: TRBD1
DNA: TGTGCCAGCAGCCAAAAAGACAGGGGAAGACAAGAGACCCAGTACTTC
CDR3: CASSQKDRGRQETQYF

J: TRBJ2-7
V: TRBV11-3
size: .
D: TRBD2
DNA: TGTGCCAGCCCCTCTTGGCTAGCGGGAGTAAACGAGCAGTACTTC
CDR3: CASPSWLAGVNEQYF

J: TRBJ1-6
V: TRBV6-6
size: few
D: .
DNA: TGTGCCAGCAGGGCGAATTCACCCCTCCACTTT
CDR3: CASRANSPLHF

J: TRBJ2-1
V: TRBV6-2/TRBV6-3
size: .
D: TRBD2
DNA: TGTGCCAGCAGTTATCTAGCGGATCCTCCCTACAATGAGCAGTTCTTC
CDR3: CASSYLADPPYNEQFF

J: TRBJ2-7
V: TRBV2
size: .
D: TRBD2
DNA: TGTGCCAGCAGTGAGTACTCGGGACTAGCGGGAATCGACCAGTACTTC
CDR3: CASSEYSGLAGIDQYF

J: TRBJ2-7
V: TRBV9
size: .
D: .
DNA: TGTGCCAGCAGCCCCCGGACGGGGCCCAGCTACGAGCAGTACTTC
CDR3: CASSPRTGPSYEQYF

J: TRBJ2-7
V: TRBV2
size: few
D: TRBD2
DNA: TGTGCCAGCAGTGAAGCCCCCAGGGCTAGCGGGAGGGTGGACGAGCAGTACTTC
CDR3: CASSEAPRASGRVDEQYF

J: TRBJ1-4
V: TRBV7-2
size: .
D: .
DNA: TGTGCCAGCAGCTTAACACGGGGGGGTAATGAAAAACTGTTTTTT
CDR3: CASSLTRGGNEKLFF